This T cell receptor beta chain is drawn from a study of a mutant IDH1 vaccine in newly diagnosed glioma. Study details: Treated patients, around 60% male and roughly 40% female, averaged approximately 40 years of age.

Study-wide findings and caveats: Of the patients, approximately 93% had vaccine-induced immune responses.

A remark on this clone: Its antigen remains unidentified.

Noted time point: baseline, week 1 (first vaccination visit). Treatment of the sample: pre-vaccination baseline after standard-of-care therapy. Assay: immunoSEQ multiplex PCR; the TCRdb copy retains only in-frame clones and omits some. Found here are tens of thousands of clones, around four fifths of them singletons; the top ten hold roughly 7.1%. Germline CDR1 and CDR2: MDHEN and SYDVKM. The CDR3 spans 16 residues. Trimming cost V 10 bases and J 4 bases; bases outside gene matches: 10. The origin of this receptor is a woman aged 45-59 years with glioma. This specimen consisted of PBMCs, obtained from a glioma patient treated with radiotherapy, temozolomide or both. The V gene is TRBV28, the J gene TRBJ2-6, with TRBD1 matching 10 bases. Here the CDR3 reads CAILTGGEVGANVLTF. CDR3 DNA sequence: TGTGCCATCCTGACAGGGGGCGAGGTAGGGGCCAACGTCCTGACTTTC.